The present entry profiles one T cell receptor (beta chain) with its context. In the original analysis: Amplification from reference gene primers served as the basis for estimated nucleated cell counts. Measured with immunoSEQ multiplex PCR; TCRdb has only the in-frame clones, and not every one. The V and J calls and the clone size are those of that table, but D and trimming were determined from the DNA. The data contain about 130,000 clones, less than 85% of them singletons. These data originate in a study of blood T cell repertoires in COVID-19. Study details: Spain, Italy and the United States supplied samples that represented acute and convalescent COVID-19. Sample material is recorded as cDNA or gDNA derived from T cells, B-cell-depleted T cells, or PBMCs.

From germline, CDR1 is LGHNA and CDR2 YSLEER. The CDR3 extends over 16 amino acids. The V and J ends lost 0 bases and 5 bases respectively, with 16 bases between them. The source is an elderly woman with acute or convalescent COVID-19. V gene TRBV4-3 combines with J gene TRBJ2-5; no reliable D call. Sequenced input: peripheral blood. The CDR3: CASSQDLMEFRETQYF. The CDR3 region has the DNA TGCGCCAGCAGCCAAGATCTCATGGAGTTTAGGGAGACCCAGTACTTC.